Each of the 12 T cell receptor beta chains below was sequenced from the same sample in a study of T-cell memory formation after mild COVID-19 (dated by TCRdb to the early 2020s). The library came from 5' RACE. The reads were generated on an Illumina NovaSeq 6000. TCRdb passed the public sequencing reads through fastp at Q25 and MiXCR, retaining productive beta sequences. Entries that share a CDR3 protein sequence are merged under the most common genes and DNA. The sample has about 180,000 distinct CDR3 sequences on record, roughly 16% of them singletons. The ten largest make up more than 2% of the sample. The sample taken for sequencing was PBMCs or a T cell subset sorted from them (not recorded which). These TCRs come from an adult woman who had mild COVID-19 (a few samples of this study predate the infection). The sample titles of this study are shuffled in the database, so cell type and time point are left out; the donor was told from shared clones.

The rearrangement uses TRBV18 and TRBJ2-5; the D is unclear. CDR1 is KGHSH, CDR2 LQKENI, per germline. V was cut by 0 bases and J by 4 bases, with 6 bases left in between. The CDR3 is 13 amino acids. The CDR3 sequence: CASSPPGRETQYF. As DNA, the CDR3 is TGTGCCAGCTCACCACCAGGGCGAGAGACCCAGTACTTC.

The chain uses TRBV18 and TRBJ2-1, with TRBD2 matching 15 bases. The CDR3 has 16 residues. Germline-derived CDR1 and CDR2 are KGHSH and LQKENI. J lost 6 bases, V lost 2 bases, and 2 bases had no gene match. CDR3 residues: CASSPGGLAGGNEQFF. In DNA form, the CDR3 reads TGTGCCAGCTCACCAGGGGGACTAGCGGGAGGCAATGAGCAGTTCTTC.

This clonotype was observed a few times. The rearrangement links TRBV12-3 or TRBV12-4 to TRBJ2-7, with D perhaps TRBD1 (5 bases). Between the trimmed V and J ends, which lost 3 bases and 5 bases, there was a span of 17 bases. The CDR3 loop spans 15 amino acids. The CDR3 is CASSFRQGMLNEQYF. DNA of the CDR3: TGTGCCAGCAGTTTCCGCCAGGGAATGTTGAACGAGCAGTACTTC.

There are a few counts of this clonotype. This chain joins TRBV9 and TRBJ2-3; D might be TRBD1 or TRBD2, each matching 6 bases. The CDR3 loop spans 16 amino acids. The ends were cut back, 0 bases at V and 0 bases at J, with 11 bases in the middle. Germline CDR1 is SGDLS and CDR2 is YYNGEE. CDR3 in amino acids: CASSVASGASTDTQYF. The CDR3 DNA reads as TGTGCCAGCAGCGTAGCCTCGGGGGCTAGCACAGATACGCAGTATTTT.

This chain uses TRBV20-1 with TRBJ1-5, with a tentative D call TRBD1 (5 bases). This CDR3 has 15 amino acids. The V end lost 1 base, the J end lost 4 bases, and 14 bases lay between the germline ends. The germline V gene encodes CDR1 DFQATT and CDR2 SNEGSKA (reference sequence). The CDR3 sequence: CSARGTGGGNQPQHF. The CDR3 region has the DNA TGCAGTGCTAGAGGAACGGGGGGAGGAAATCAGCCCCAGCATTTT.

The V call is TRBV6-6, the J call TRBJ1-1; 7 bases line up with TRBD1. This CDR3 is 13 amino acids long. CDR1 and CDR2 (germline): MNHNY, SVGAGI (reference sequence). After removal of 8 bases from V and 3 bases from J, the junction contained 6 bases not matched to a gene. The CDR3 sequence is CASFRRGYTEAFF. The CDR3 DNA is TGTGCCAGCTTCCGCAGGGGGTACACTGAAGCTTTCTTT.

This clonotype was seen a handful of times. V usage is TRBV7-2 and J usage is TRBJ1-6; D uncertain. Trimming stripped 1 base from V and 14 bases from J, with 9 bases between. Germline V gives CDR1 SGHTA, CDR2 FQGNSA. The CDR3 totals 12 residues. The CDR3 DNA reads TGTGCCAGCAGCTTAGAGGGATTCTCCCTCCACTTT. Translation gives CASSLEGFSLHF.

This clonotype showed up many times. The CDR3 coding sequence is TGTGCCAGCAGCTCCCGACTAGCGGATTACAATGAGCAGTTCTTC. Its translation is CASSSRLADYNEQFF. V gene TRBV5-5 combines with J gene TRBJ2-1, with 9 positions matching TRBD2. Germline V lookup: CDR1 SGHKS, CDR2 YYEKEE (reference sequence). V shed 3 bases, J shed 4 bases, and the junction held 5 bases outside the gene matches. This CDR3 comprises 15 residues.

This clonotype was found once. The V gene is TRBV2, the J gene TRBJ1-2; D is undetermined. The CDR3 loop spans 15 amino acids. Germline-derived CDR1 and CDR2 are SNHLY and FYNNEI. V dropped 6 bases and J dropped 0 bases, with 14 bases sitting between them. CDR3 protein: CASRAMGRSNYGYTF. CDR3 bases: TGTGCCAGCAGGGCAATGGGAAGATCTAACTATGGCTACACCTTC.

V gene TRBV29-1 combines with J gene TRBJ2-5; TRBD2 aligns across 10 bases. CDR1 and CDR2 from the germline V gene are SQVTM and ANQGSEA. There are 13 residues in the CDR3. V shed 4 bases and J 4 bases; nucleotides not matched to a gene: 3. CDR3 loop: CSVGAGGPETQYF. CDR3 DNA sequence: TGCAGCGTTGGAGCGGGGGGGCCAGAGACCCAGTACTTC.

Many counts were recorded for this clonotype. The chain combines TRBV20-1 with TRBJ2-3; 9 nucleotides match TRBD2. The V gene's germline CDR1 is DFQATT and CDR2 SNEGSKA (reference sequence). V lost 0 bases to trimming and J lost 10 bases; unmatched junction nucleotides: 8. The CDR3 extends over 14 amino acids. As DNA, the CDR3 is TGCAGTGCTAGAGATACCCTAGCGGGAATTGCGCAGTATTTT. Its translation: CSARDTLAGIAQYF.

The table lists this clonotype with a few counts. V and J are TRBV25-1 and TRBJ2-7; D possibly uses TRBD1 or TRBD2 (5 bases each). This CDR3 is 14 amino acids long. V lost 10 bases and J lost 5, with 21 bases in between. Germline assignment: CDR1 MGHDK and CDR2 SYGVNS. The CDR3 spells CATHRGWASDEQYF. The CDR3 DNA reads TGTGCCACCCATCGGGGCTGGGCGAGCGACGAGCAGTACTTC.